These 21 T cell receptor beta chains share one sample of origin, sequenced in a study of regulatory T cells in long-lasting Graves disease. With iRepertoire HTBI primers and Arm-PCR of CDR3 regions, TCR beta libraries were built. TCRdb reprocessed the multiplex PCR reads via MiXCR and lists one record per CDR3 protein. The sample contains approximately 270,000 distinct CDR3 sequences, under 20% of which appear only once. As for time point: newly diagnosed GD, antithyroid drugs for less than 3 months. There was RNA extracted from PBMCs, and the TCR library was made from it. A further study also used this sample, focusing on T cells in Graves' hyperthyroidism and ophthalmopathy.

Sequencing used peripheral blood mononuclear cells (PBMCs), obtained at new diagnosis, from a patient treated with antithyroid drugs. Receptor source: a young woman with Graves disease.

In the case of this clonotype: This sequence may be a read error, since a much larger clone differs from it by one base. The CDR3 ends on some other residue instead of the conserved phenylalanine or tryptophan, so this is likely a read error. The chain carries TRBV7-6 and TRBJ2-5; tentative D call: TRBD1 (5 bases). Germline-derived CDR1 and CDR2 are SGHVS and FNYEAQ. CDR3 length: 15 amino acids. V was trimmed by 1 base and J by 5 bases, leaving 14 bases between them. CDR3 loop: CASSLEGAAIETQYL. The CDR3 DNA sequence: TGTGCCAGCAGCTTAGAAGGGGCGGCAATCGAGACCCAGTACCTC.

The chain recombines TRBV6-4 with TRBJ2-3; maybe TRBD1 (5 bases). Trimming stripped 5 bases from V and 0 bases from J, with 12 bases between. Germline values: CDR1 MRHNA, CDR2 SNTAGT. The CDR3 length is 15 residues. The CDR3, as DNA: TGTGCCAGCAGTAAGACAGCAACTAGCACAGATACGCAGTATTTT. Its translation is CASSKTATSTDTQYF.

This clonotype appeared a few times. V is TRBV29-1 and J is TRBJ1-1, with D possibly matching TRBD1 (5 bases). The CDR3 covers 12 residues. CDR1 and CDR2 from the germline V gene are SQVTM and ANQGSEA. V was shortened by 6 bases and J by 1 base, with 9 bases between the two germline ends. CDR3 sequence (DNA): TGCAGCGTCAAGGGGAGGAACACTGAAGCTTTCTTT. It is translated as CSVKGRNTEAFF.

The table lists this clonotype with many counts. This chain uses TRBV6-2 or TRBV6-3 with TRBJ1-2; D is uncertain. This CDR3 has 13 residues. V was pared by 2 bases and J by 3 bases, with 7 bases between. The V gene's germline CDR1 is MNHEY and CDR2 SVGEGT. In nucleotides, the CDR3 is TGTGCCAGCAGTTACAGTAGATACTATGGCTACACCTTC. Its protein product is CASSYSRYYGYTF.

With respect to this clonotype: A much larger clone sits a single nucleotide away, making a read error possible. The chain joins TRBV6-2 or TRBV6-3 to TRBJ2-5; 9 bases fit TRBD2. The ends lost 6 bases at V and 4 bases at J; junction bases unmatched: 18. The CDR3 has 18 residues. Per germline, CDR1 MNHEY and CDR2 SVGEGT. The CDR3 spells CASRISPSASSGVETQYF. The CDR3 DNA follows: TGTGCCAGCAGAATCTCCCCTTCGGCGTCTAGCGGGGTAGAGACCCAGTACTTC.

This clonotype has a count of ten or more. The genes are TRBV11-2 and TRBJ2-1, with D possibly being TRBD2 (7 bases). With 4 bases removed from V and 3 bases from J, the gap between germline ends came to 25 bases. Germline values: CDR1 SGHAT, CDR2 FQNNGV. The CDR3 is 19 amino acids. The DNA for the CDR3 is TGTGCCAGCAGCTACAAACTCGCCGAAGGGGGGGCCGACTACAATGAGCAGTTCTTC. It is translated as CASSYKLAEGGADYNEQFF.

This chain links TRBV20-1 with TRBJ1-2; 9 positions match TRBD1. J was trimmed by 4 bases and V by 3 bases; bases with no gene match: 6. There are 14 residues in the CDR3. Germline loops: CDR1 DFQATT, CDR2 SNEGSKA (reference sequence). The chain's CDR3 is CSARGTGRGYGYTF. In nucleotides, the CDR3 is TGCAGTGCTAGGGGGACAGGGAGGGGCTATGGCTACACCTTC.

This clonotype was detected ten times or more. The chain uses TRBV19 and TRBJ1-1; the D is unclear. This CDR3 region has 14 residues. Between the trimmed V and J ends, which lost 4 bases and 1 base, there was a span of 10 bases. Germline CDR1 LNHDA, CDR2 SQIVND (reference sequence). CDR3 nucleotide sequence: TGTGCCAGTAGTAGGCAGGATGGGAACACTGAAGCTTTCTTT. Its translation: CASSRQDGNTEAFF.

Many counts were recorded for this clonotype. The rearrangement links TRBV5-1 to TRBJ2-3, with D maybe TRBD2 (6 bases). The V end lost 4 bases, the J end lost 4 bases, and 13 bases lay between the germline ends. The CDR3 is 14 residues long. Germline V gene data show CDR1 as SGHRS and CDR2 as YFSETQ. The CDR3 nucleotides read TGCGCCAGCAGCCCACTAGCAGTGGCAGATACGCAGTATTTT. It translates to CASSPLAVADTQYF.

This clonotype was recorded at least ten times. The CDR3 region has the DNA TGTGCCAGCAGCTTTGACAGGGCTAAGACCCAGTACTTC. Protein: CASSFDRAKTQYF. This rearrangement joins TRBV7-2 to TRBJ2-5, with 7 bases lining up with TRBD1. Germline CDR1 and CDR2: SGHTA and FQGNSA. V shed 3 bases and J 6 bases; nucleotides not matched to a gene: 4. The CDR3 is made up of 13 amino acids.

This clonotype was recorded many times. This chain joins TRBV3-1 and TRBJ1-4; 10 nucleotides match TRBD1. CDR1 is LGHDT, CDR2 YNNKEL, per germline (reference sequence). The CDR3 has 15 amino acids. The ends lost 3 bases at V and 7 bases at J; junction bases unmatched: 5. The CDR3 sequence: CASSQTGGVSEKLFF. CDR3 sequence (DNA): TGTGCCAGCAGCCAGACAGGGGGCGTGAGTGAAAAACTGTTTTTT.

This clonotype was seen a handful of times. A much more abundant neighbour one base away suggests this may be a read error. This rearrangement joins TRBV20-1 to TRBJ2-7; possibly TRBD1 for D (6 bases). The CDR3 has 16 amino acids. V lost 3 bases, J lost 2 bases, and 20 bases lay in between. Germline CDR1 is DFQATT and CDR2 is SNEGSKA (reference sequence). CDR3 sequence: CSAREPYTGHAYEQYF. CDR3 DNA: TGCAGTGCTAGGGAGCCTTATACAGGGCACGCCTACGAGCAGTACTTC.

This clonotype was seen many times. J is TRBJ1-2 and V is TRBV5-1; a possible D gene is TRBD1 (6 bases). Germline CDR1 SGHRS, CDR2 YFSETQ. The CDR3 runs to 17 residues. The V end was cut by 0 bases, the J end by 8 bases, with 23 bases between. The CDR3 nucleotides read TGCGCCAGCAGCTTGGCTTGGGATCGGACAGTGAAAGGAGGCTACACCTTC. Translated: CASSLAWDRTVKGGYTF.

This clonotype was observed many times. The chain combines TRBV7-2 with TRBJ2-1; D unresolved. There are 12 residues in the CDR3. CDR1 is SGHTA, CDR2 FQGNSA, per germline. The V gene lost 5 bases and the J gene lost 6 bases, with 8 bases spanning the gap. In DNA, the CDR3 is TGTGCCAGCAGCCCCGGTCCCAATGAGCAGTTCTTC. This sequence encodes CASSPGPNEQFF.

The V and J genes are TRBV12-3 or TRBV12-4 and TRBJ1-1, with a weak D call TRBD1 (5 bases). The ends were cut back, 8 bases at V and 5 bases at J, with 15 bases in the middle. This CDR3 is 13 amino acids long. This chain's CDR3 is CASGSRDGTEAFF. CDR3 coding DNA: TGTGCCAGCGGGTCCAGGGACGGGACTGAAGCTTTCTTT.

The table lists this clonotype with many counts. This chain links TRBV20-1 with TRBJ2-1; 7 bases match TRBD2. The CDR3 extends over 14 amino acids. After removal of 4 bases from V and 7 bases from J, the junction contained 10 bases not matched to a gene. Germline CDR1 is DFQATT and CDR2 is SNEGSKA (reference sequence). CDR3 amino acids: CSATYGGLLNEQFF. For the CDR3, the DNA is TGCAGTGCTACCTACGGGGGGTTACTTAATGAGCAGTTCTTC.

This clonotype was seen ten or more times. This chain joins TRBV15 and TRBJ2-7; 7 bases map to TRBD2. Per germline, CDR1 LNHNV and CDR2 YYDKDF (reference sequence). The ends lost 1 base at V and 4 bases at J; junction bases unmatched: 4. The CDR3 totals 14 residues. For the CDR3, the DNA is TGTGCCACCAGCAGAGGCGGGGGAATATACGAGCAGTACTTC. Residues: CATSRGGGIYEQYF.

At least ten counts were recorded for this clonotype. The V and J genes are TRBV7-2 and TRBJ1-1; TRBD1 might be the D (5 bases). The CDR3 loop spans 13 amino acids. CDR1 and CDR2 from the germline V gene are SGHTA and FQGNSA. With 5 bases removed from V and 6 bases from J, the gap between germline ends came to 13 bases. The CDR3 reads CASSPGRLAEAFF. DNA of the CDR3: TGTGCCAGCAGCCCGGGACGTTTGGCTGAAGCTTTCTTT.

This clonotype was recorded a few times. Just one base apart from a much larger clone, this may be a read error. The chain couples TRBV3-1 to TRBJ2-7, with 12 bases fitting TRBD1. Germline V gene data show CDR1 as LGHDT and CDR2 as YNNKEL (reference sequence). The length of the CDR3 is 16 residues. The chain's CDR3 is CASSQDLGQGAYGQYF. The CDR3 bases are TGTGCCAGCAGCCAAGATTTGGGACAGGGGGCCTACGGGCAGTACTTC.

This clonotype is classed as medium-sized (0.01 to 0.1%). The chain couples TRBV7-6 to TRBJ2-7; D perhaps matches TRBD2 (5 bases). Trimming took off 5 bases at V and 5 bases at J, with 7 bases between the two ends. This CDR3 is built from 11 residues. Germline loops: CDR1 SGHVS, CDR2 FNYEAQ. CDR3 sequence: CASSPGNEQYF. DNA of the CDR3: TGTGCCAGCAGCCCCGGGAACGAGCAGTACTTC.

Many counts were recorded for this clonotype. The chain carries TRBV7-9 and TRBJ2-5; D not resolved. Trimming cost V 2 bases and J 2 bases, with 6 bases left between them. The germline V gene encodes CDR1 SEHNR and CDR2 FQNEAQ (reference sequence). The CDR3 totals 13 residues. This CDR3 is CASSLMQQETQYF. In DNA, the CDR3 is TGTGCCAGCAGCTTAATGCAGCAAGAGACCCAGTACTTC.